The 23 T cell receptor beta chains presented below share a single source sample, sequenced in a study of shared clonotypes between healthy human individuals. Assay: immunoSEQ multiplex PCR; the TCRdb copy retains only in-frame clones and omits some. This table has some 2,000,000 clones, more than 90% appearing once. Input material: naive CD4+ T cells sorted from blood. Specified subset: CD45RA+ positively selected. These receptor sequences come from a man between 18 and 35 years old in good health.

Of note for this clone: Other DNA sequences within the sample encode an identical CDR3. The V and J genes are TRBV6-5 and TRBJ1-1; 9 nucleotides align to TRBD1. The V gene end was trimmed by 5 bases and the J gene end by 5 bases; junction bases not matched to a gene: 6. This CDR3 is 14 amino acids long. The germline gives CDR1 MNHEY, CDR2 SVGAGI. The CDR3 DNA is TGTGCCAGCAGTAGGGGACAGGGTGGGACTGAAGCTTTCTTT. Protein product: CASSRGQGGTEAFF.

The chain couples TRBV28 to TRBJ1-1; D uncertain. Germline V gene lookup returns CDR1 MDHEN and CDR2 SYDVKM. Trimming cost V 7 bases and J 1 base, with 19 bases left between them. There are 16 residues in the CDR3. The CDR3 DNA reads TGTGCCAGCAAGGGAAGTGGGTCGGGAGCGAACACTGAAGCTTTCTTT. It is translated as CASKGSGSGANTEAFF. The full variable domain, its missing parts supplied by reference TRBV28 and TRBJ1-1, is DVKVTQSSRYLVKRTGEKVFLECVQDMDHENMFWYRQDPGLGLRLIYFSYDVKMKEKGDIPEGYSVSREKKERFSLILESASTNQTSMYLCASKGSGSGANTEAFFGQGTRLTVV.

The V call is TRBV7-9, the J call TRBJ1-1, with TRBD1 identical over 9 bases. CDR3 length: 14 amino acids. Germline trimming cut 5 bases from V and 0 bases from J; bases unmatched to any gene: 1. Germline V gene data show CDR1 as SEHNR and CDR2 as FQNEAQ (reference sequence). For the CDR3, the DNA is TGTGCCAGCAGCGGGACAGGGCTGAACACTGAAGCTTTCTTT. This translates into CASSGTGLNTEAFF.

Notes on this clone: Other DNA sequences in the same sample also yield this CDR3. The chain recombines TRBV5-8 with TRBJ1-4; 7 bases are a match to TRBD1. This CDR3 has 15 amino acids. Trimming took 0 bases from V and 2 from J; bases not matched to a gene: 1. Germline V gene sequence: CDR1 SGHTS, CDR2 YDEGEE. The CDR3, as DNA: TGTGCCAGCAGCTTGGGACAGGGCACTAATGAAAAACTGTTTTTT. This translates into CASSLGQGTNEKLFF.

The J gene is TRBJ1-3, the V gene TRBV30, with D perhaps matching TRBD1 (5 bases). The ends were cut back, 7 bases at V and 0 bases at J, with 10 bases in the middle. In germline, CDR1 is GTSNPN, CDR2 SVGIG (reference sequence). This CDR3 contains 13 residues. The CDR3 loop reads CAFHRFSGNTIYF. In DNA, the CDR3 is TGTGCCTTTCACAGGTTCTCTGGAAACACCATATATTTT. Combining the CDR3 with reference TRBV30 and TRBJ1-3 gives the whole variable domain SQTIHQWPATLVQPVGSPLSLECTVEGTSNPNLYWYRQAAGRGLQLLFYSVGIGQISSEVPQNLSASRPQDRQFILSSKKLLLSDSGFYLCAFHRFSGNTIYFGEGSWLTVV.

The gene calls are TRBV30 and TRBJ2-7, with D perhaps given as TRBD1 or TRBD2 (5 bases each). V gave up 3 bases and J gave up 4 bases, with 22 bases separating them. The CDR3 contains 16 residues. Germline V gene lookup returns CDR1 GTSNPN and CDR2 SVGIG (reference sequence). Written as DNA, the CDR3 is TGTGCCTGGAGCCTTACCCGTCCCAGGGACGGGTACGAGCAGTACTTC. Translating it yields CAWSLTRPRDGYEQYF.

The V and J genes are TRBV2 and TRBJ1-6; D is uncertain. Trimming took off 11 bases at V and 11 bases at J, with 19 bases between the two ends. This CDR3 has 13 amino acids. Germline-derived CDR1 and CDR2 are SNHLY and FYNNEI. The CDR3 here is CASRREAGTPLHF. DNA of the CDR3: TGTGCCTCCCGGCGGGAGGCCGGGACACCCCTCCACTTT.

The V call is TRBV6-1, the J call TRBJ2-1; TRBD1 agrees at 7 bases. Germline V gives CDR1 MNHNS, CDR2 SASEGT. With 3 bases clipped from V and 6 bases from J, the junction kept 5 bases outside the gene matches. The CDR3 totals 14 residues. The CDR3 nucleotides are TGTGCCAGCAGTGAGCCACAGGGGAGCAATGAGCAGTTCTTC. Translation gives CASSEPQGSNEQFF.

The chain uses TRBV9 and TRBJ2-7; 12 nucleotides line up with TRBD2. Per the germline V gene, CDR1 is SGDLS and CDR2 is YYNGEE. This CDR3 is 15 amino acids long. V was clipped by 4 bases and J by 2 bases; unmatched bases: 4. The CDR3 is CASSPTSGRPYEQYF. For the CDR3, the DNA is TGTGCCAGCAGCCCAACTAGCGGGAGGCCCTACGAGCAGTACTTC.

The chain couples TRBV12-5 to TRBJ2-2; the D gene is possibly TRBD1 (6 bases). Germline CDR1 reads LGHNT; CDR2 reads FRNRAP. This CDR3 has 14 residues. V was trimmed by 5 bases and J by 4 bases, leaving 11 bases between them. The CDR3, as DNA: TGTGCTAGTGGTCCATCAGGGGTCACCGGGGAGCTGTTTTTT. Amino acids: CASGPSGVTGELFF.

The rearrangement links TRBV6-5 to TRBJ2-1; 8 bases are a match to TRBD2. The CDR3 is made up of 14 amino acids. Germline values: CDR1 MNHEY, CDR2 SVGAGI. V dropped 1 base and J dropped 9; count of bases not matched to a gene: 5. CDR3 sequence (DNA): TGTGCCAGCAGTTACTTCGGGACTAGTGGTGAGCAGTTCTTC. It specifies CASSYFGTSGEQFF.

In its sample, this clone was seen once. The V and J genes are TRBV29-1 and TRBJ2-1; D possibly corresponds to TRBD2 (6 bases). The CDR3 is 12 amino acids. The germline V gene encodes CDR1 SQVTM and CDR2 ANQGSEA. The germline V and J ends were trimmed by 6 bases and 6 bases, with 12 bases remaining between them. In DNA, the CDR3 is TGCAGCGTGAATCAGGGAGGCAATGAGCAGTTCTTC. Translation gives CSVNQGGNEQFF.

This sequence joins TRBV2 and TRBJ2-1, with D possibly TRBD2 on 5 matching bases. V lost 4 bases to trimming and J lost 8 bases, with 18 bases between them. Germline lookup yields CDR1 SNHLY and CDR2 FYNNEI. The CDR3 totals 15 residues. CDR3 sequence reads: CASSADLTRPHEQFF. In nucleotides, the CDR3 is TGTGCCAGCAGTGCGGACTTAACCCGCCCTCATGAGCAGTTCTTC.

The chain joins TRBV12-5 to TRBJ1-4; no clear D. Germline-derived CDR1 and CDR2 are LGHNT and FRNRAP. CDR3 length: 15 residues. The V gene lost 0 bases and the J gene lost 5 bases, with 10 bases spanning the gap. In nucleotides, the CDR3 is TGTGCTAGTGGTTTGGTATACGGCTCAAATGAAAAACTGTTTTTT. Its protein is CASGLVYGSNEKLFF.

This chain connects TRBV6-5 to TRBJ2-3, with D unresolved. V was shortened by 4 bases and J by 5 bases, with 7 bases between the two germline ends. Germline CDR1 is MNHEY and CDR2 is SVGAGI. The CDR3 extends over 12 amino acids. The CDR3 region is CASSWGLDTQYF. The CDR3 DNA reads as TGTGCCAGCAGTTGGGGTCTAGATACGCAGTATTTT.

Turning to this clone: The sample contains more than one DNA sequence encoding this CDR3. The chain carries TRBV7-2 and TRBJ2-7; no firm D call. CDR1 is SGHTA, CDR2 FQGNSA, per germline. V was shortened by 3 bases and J by 3 bases, with 6 bases between the two germline ends. The CDR3 loop spans 12 amino acids. The CDR3 sequence: CASSLVGYEQYF. The CDR3 coding sequence is TGTGCCAGCAGCTTGGTAGGCTACGAGCAGTACTTC.

The gene calls are TRBV4-2 and TRBJ2-1; D remains ambiguous. The CDR3 length is 13 residues. The V gene's germline CDR1 is LGHNA and CDR2 YNFKEQ. Deletions cut 0 bases from V and 6 bases from J, with 6 bases between. The CDR3 nucleotides read TGTGCCAGCAGCCAAGAACGGCTCAATGAGCAGTTCTTC. Protein sequence: CASSQERLNEQFF.

J is TRBJ1-1 and V is TRBV25-1; possible D gene TRBD1, 5 bases. Germline CDR1 reads MGHDK; CDR2 reads SYGVNS. The CDR3 has 15 amino acids. The V and J ends lost 2 bases and 0 bases respectively, with 10 bases between them. This chain's CDR3 is CASSEPGPLNTEAFF. The CDR3 DNA follows: TGTGCCAGCAGTGAACCGGGACCATTGAACACTGAAGCTTTCTTT.

V is TRBV6-5 and J is TRBJ2-3, with 9 bases aligning to TRBD1. The junction had 2 bases not matched to a gene; V was cut back by 6 bases and J by 4 bases. The CDR3 totals 13 residues. CDR1 MNHEY and CDR2 SVGAGI come from the germline V gene. The CDR3 here is CASRGQGADTQYF. The CDR3 DNA reads TGTGCCAGCAGGGGACAGGGAGCAGATACGCAGTATTTT.

The chain links TRBV7-9 to TRBJ2-3; 12 nucleotides match TRBD2. Per germline, CDR1 SEHNR and CDR2 FQNEAQ (reference sequence). The CDR3 is 17 residues long. The junction had 7 bases not matched to a gene; V was cut back by 1 base and J by 5 bases. CDR3 DNA: TGTGCCAGCAGCTTAGGGAGGACTAGCGGGGCAGAAGATACGCAGTATTTT. Translating gives CASSLGRTSGAEDTQYF.

The chain combines TRBV30 with TRBJ2-5; the D gene could be TRBD1 or TRBD2 (5 bases each). The CDR3 is 11 amino acids. Germline CDR1 reads GTSNPN; CDR2 reads SVGIG (reference sequence). V lost 5 bases and J lost 5, with 9 bases in between. In nucleotides, the CDR3 is TGTGCCTGGGGGGGAGTCGAGACCCAGTACTTC. Translated: CAWGGVETQYF.

The chain combines TRBV5-1 with TRBJ2-3; 9 bases match TRBD2. This CDR3 spans 16 amino acids. Germline CDR1 reads SGHRS; CDR2 reads YFSETQ. The ends lost 4 bases at V and 4 bases at J; junction bases unmatched: 10. CDR3 protein: CASSPLAGGPSDTQYF. The CDR3 nucleotides are TGCGCCAGCAGCCCCCTGGCGGGGGGGCCATCAGATACGCAGTATTTT.

About this clone itself: The identical CDR3 is also encoded by other nucleotide sequences in the sample. This rearrangement joins TRBV19 to TRBJ1-1; possible D gene TRBD1, 5 bases. Trimming removed 1 base from V and 1 base from J, with 7 bases in between. The CDR3 spans 14 residues. The V gene's germline CDR1 is LNHDA and CDR2 SQIVND (reference sequence). In DNA, the CDR3 is TGTGCCAGTAGTATAGCTGGGGCGAACACTGAAGCTTTCTTT. It is translated as CASSIAGANTEAFF.